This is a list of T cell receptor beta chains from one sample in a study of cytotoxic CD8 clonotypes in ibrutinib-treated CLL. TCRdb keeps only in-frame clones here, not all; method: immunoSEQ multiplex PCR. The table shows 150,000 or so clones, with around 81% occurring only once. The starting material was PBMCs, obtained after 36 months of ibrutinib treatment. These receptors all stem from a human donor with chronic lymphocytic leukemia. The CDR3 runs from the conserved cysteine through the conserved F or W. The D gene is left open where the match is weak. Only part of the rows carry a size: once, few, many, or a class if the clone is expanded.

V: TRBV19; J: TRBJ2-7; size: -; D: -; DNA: TGTGCCAGTAGTCTATGGGACCGAGACTACGAGCAGTACTTC; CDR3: CASSLWDRDYEQYF
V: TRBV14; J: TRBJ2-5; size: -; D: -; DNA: TGTGCCAGCAGCCATAGATACCAAGAGACCCAGTACTTC; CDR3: CASSHRYQETQYF
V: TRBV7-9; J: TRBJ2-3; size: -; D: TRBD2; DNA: TGTGCCAGCAGAAAAGGACTAGCGGGAAACACAGATACGCAGTATTTT; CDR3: CASRKGLAGNTDTQYF
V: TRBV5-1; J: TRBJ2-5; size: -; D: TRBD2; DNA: TGCGCCAGCAGCTTCGGGACTAGCGGACAAGAGACCCAGTACTTC; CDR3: CASSFGTSGQETQYF
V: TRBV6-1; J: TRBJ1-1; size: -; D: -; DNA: TGTGCCAGCAGTGAACAGGGCCCACGGCCTAAAGCTTTCTTT; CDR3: CASSEQGPRPKAFF
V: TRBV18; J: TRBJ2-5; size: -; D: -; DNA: TGTGCCAGCTCACCACAGACACAGGGAGAGACCCAGTACTTC; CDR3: CASSPQTQGETQYF
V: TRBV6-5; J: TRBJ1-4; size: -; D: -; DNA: TGTGCCAGCAGTTACATCCAGGGAGAAAAACTGTTTTTT; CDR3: CASSYIQGEKLFF
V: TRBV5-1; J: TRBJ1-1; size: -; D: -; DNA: TGCGCCAGCAGCCCGGGGGGAGGCACTGAAGCTTTCTTT; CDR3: CASSPGGGTEAFF
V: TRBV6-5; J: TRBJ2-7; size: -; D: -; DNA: TGTGCCAGCAGTTATCAACCCGGGACCTACGAGCAGTACTTC; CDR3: CASSYQPGTYEQYF
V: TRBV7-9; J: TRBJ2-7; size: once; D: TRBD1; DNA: TGTGCCAGCAGCTTACTCGCGGGGACAGGGGGTCCCGAGCAGTACTTC; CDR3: CASSLLAGTGGPEQYF
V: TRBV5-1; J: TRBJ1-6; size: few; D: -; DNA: TGCGCCAGCAGCTTGGACAGAGGGTTGGATTCACCCCTCCACTTT; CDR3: CASSLDRGLDSPLHF
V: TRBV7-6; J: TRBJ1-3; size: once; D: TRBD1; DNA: TGTGCCAATTCTACAGGGGTAAGGAGGGCTGGAAACACCATATATTTT; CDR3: CANSTGVRRAGNTIYF
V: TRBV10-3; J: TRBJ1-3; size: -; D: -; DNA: TGTGCCATCAGTGTCCATTCAGGAAACACCATATATTTT; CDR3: CAISVHSGNTIYF
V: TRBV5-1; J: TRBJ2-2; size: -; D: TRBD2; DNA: TGCGCCAGCAGCTTAGCTAGCGGGAGACCGATTCCAGTGGGCGGGGAGCTGTTTTTT; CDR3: CASSLASGRPIPVGGELFF
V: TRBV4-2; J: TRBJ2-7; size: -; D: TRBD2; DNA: TGTGCCAGCAGCCAAGCGCGGCGGGAGTTATCCCGCGAGCAGTACTTC; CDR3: CASSQARRELSREQYF
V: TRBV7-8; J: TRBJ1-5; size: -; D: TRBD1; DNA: TGTGCCAGCAGCAGCCGGGACAGGGTTGGGCAGCCCCAGCATTTT; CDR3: CASSSRDRVGQPQHF
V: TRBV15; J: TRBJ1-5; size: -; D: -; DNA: TGTGCCACCAGCAGAGACGGGTTTAATCAGCCCCAGCATTTT; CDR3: CATSRDGFNQPQHF
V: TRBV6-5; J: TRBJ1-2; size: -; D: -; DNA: TGTGCCAGCAGTTACTCGACGGGGTTTGGCTACACCTTC; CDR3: CASSYSTGFGYTF
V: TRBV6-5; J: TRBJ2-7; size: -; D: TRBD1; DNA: TGTGCCAGCAGTTATTCCTCGGGACAGTTATACGAGCAGTACTTC; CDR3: CASSYSSGQLYEQYF
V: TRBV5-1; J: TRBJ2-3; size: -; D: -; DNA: TGCGCCAGCAGCGGGGGACTGCGCACGCAGTATTTT; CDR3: CASSGGLRTQYF
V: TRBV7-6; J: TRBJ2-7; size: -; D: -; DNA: TGTGCCAGCAGCGGATCGGCCGGTGGACCGTCAACCTTCTACGAGCAGTACTTC; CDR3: CASSGSAGGPSTFYEQYF
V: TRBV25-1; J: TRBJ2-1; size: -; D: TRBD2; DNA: TGTGCCAGCAGTCTTAGCGGGAGGGCCCGACACAATGAGCAGTTCTTC; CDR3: CASSLSGRARHNEQFF
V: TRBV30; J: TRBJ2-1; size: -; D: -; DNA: TGTGCCTGGATAGCCTTTGGAGGGGAGGATGAGCAGTTCTTC; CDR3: CAWIAFGGEDEQFF
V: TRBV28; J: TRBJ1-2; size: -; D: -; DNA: TGTGCCAGCAGTTCCCCCAGAGTCGGTGGCTACACCTTC; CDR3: CASSSPRVGGYTF
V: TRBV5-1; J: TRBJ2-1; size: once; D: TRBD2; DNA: TGCGCCAGCAGCCCACGGACTAGCGGGAATAATTACAATGAGCAGTTCTTC; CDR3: CASSPRTSGNNYNEQFF
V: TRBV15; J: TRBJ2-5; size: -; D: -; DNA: TGTGCCACCAGCAGTACTCTGGGGAAACAAGAGACCCAGTACTTC; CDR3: CATSSTLGKQETQYF
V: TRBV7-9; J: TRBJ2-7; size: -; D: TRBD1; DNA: TGTGCCAGCAGCATAGACAGGGGGAGATCCTACGAGCAGTACTTC; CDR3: CASSIDRGRSYEQYF
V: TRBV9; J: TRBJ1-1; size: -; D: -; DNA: TGTGCCAGCAGCGTAGACCGAAACACTGAAGCTTTCTTT; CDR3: CASSVDRNTEAFF
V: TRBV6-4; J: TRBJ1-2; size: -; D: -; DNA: TGTGCCAGCAGTGACAGCTATGGCTACACCTTC; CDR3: CASSDSYGYTF
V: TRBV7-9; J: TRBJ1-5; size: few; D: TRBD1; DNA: TGTGCCAGCAGCTTGGGGACAGGGTTTCAGCCCCAGCATTTT; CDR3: CASSLGTGFQPQHF
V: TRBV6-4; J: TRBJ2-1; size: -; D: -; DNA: TGTGCCAGCAGTGCCCAAGTTGGATACAATGAGCAGTTCTTC; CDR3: CASSAQVGYNEQFF
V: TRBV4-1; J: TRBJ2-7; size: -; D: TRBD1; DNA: TGCGCCAGCAGCCAACAGAACGCAATCTTCGCACAGGGGATCTACGAGCAGTACTTC; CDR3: CASSQQNAIFAQGIYEQYF
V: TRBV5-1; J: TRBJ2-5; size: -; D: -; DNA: TGCGCCAGCAGCCCGGGACAGAGGAGGGAGTACTTC; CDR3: CASSPGQRREYF
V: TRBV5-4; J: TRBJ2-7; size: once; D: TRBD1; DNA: TGTGCCAGCAGCTTGAGCGGGACAGGGATATACGAGCAGTACTTC; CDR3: CASSLSGTGIYEQYF
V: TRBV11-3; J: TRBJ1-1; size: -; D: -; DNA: TGTGCCAGCAGCTTAGACCACAACACTGAAGCTTTCTTT; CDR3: CASSLDHNTEAFF
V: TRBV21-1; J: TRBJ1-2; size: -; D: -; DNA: TGTGCCAGCAGCACCATCCCCCATAACTATGGCTACACCTTC; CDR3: CASSTIPHNYGYTF
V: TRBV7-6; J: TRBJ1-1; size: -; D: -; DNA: TGTGCCAGCAGCTTAGCGGGGCTTGGGACTGAAGCTTTCTTT; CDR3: CASSLAGLGTEAFF
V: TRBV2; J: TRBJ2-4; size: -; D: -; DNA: TGTGCCAGCAGTGCAGGGCTGGGCAAAAACATTCAGTACTTC; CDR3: CASSAGLGKNIQYF
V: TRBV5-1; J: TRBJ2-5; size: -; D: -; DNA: TGCGCCAGCAGCCTACAGGGTTGGGAGACCCAGTACTTC; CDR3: CASSLQGWETQYF
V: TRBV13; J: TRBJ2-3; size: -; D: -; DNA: TGTGCCAGCAGCTTAGTACCCACAGGCGCAGATACGCAGTATTTT; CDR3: CASSLVPTGADTQYF
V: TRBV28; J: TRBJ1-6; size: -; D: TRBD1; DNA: TGTGCCAGCAGGCCCAGGACAGGGTTTAATTCACCCCTCCACTTT; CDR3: CASRPRTGFNSPLHF
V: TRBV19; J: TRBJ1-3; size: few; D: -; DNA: TGTGCCAGTAGTATAAGAAGAACTGGAAACACCATATATTTT; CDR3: CASSIRRTGNTIYF
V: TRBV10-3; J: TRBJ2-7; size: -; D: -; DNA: TGTGCCACCGAAGACACGGTGGGTTCCTACGAGCAGTACTTC; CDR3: CATEDTVGSYEQYF